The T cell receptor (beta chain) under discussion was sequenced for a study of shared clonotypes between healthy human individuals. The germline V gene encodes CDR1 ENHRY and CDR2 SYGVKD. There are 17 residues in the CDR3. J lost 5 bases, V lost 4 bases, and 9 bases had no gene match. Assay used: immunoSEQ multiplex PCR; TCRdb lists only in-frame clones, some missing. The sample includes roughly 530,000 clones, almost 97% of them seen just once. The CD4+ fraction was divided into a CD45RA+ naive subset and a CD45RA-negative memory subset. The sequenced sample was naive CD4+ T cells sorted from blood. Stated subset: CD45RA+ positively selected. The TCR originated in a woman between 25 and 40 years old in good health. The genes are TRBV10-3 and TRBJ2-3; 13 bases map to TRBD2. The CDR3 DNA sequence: TGTGCCATCAGTGCGTTGTTACTAGCGGGAGGGATAGATACGCAGTATTTT. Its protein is CAISALLLAGGIDTQYF.